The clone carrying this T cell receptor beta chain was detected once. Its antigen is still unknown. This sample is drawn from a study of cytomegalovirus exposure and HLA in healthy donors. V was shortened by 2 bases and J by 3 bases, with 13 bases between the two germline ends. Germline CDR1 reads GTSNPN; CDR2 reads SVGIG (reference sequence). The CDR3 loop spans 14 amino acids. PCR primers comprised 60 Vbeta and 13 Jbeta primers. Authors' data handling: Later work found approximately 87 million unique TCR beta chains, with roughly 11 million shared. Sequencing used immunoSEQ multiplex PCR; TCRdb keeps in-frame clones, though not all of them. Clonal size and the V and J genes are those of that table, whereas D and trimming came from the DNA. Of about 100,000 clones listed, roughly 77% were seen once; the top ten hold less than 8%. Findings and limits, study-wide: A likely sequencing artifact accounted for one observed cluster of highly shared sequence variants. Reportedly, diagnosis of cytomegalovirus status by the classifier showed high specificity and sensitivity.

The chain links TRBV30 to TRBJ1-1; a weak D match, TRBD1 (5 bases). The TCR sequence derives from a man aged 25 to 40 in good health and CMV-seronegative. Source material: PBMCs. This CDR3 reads CAWSPTGGDTEAFF. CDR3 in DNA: TGTGCCTGGAGTCCGACGGGGGGAGACACTGAAGCTTTCTTT.